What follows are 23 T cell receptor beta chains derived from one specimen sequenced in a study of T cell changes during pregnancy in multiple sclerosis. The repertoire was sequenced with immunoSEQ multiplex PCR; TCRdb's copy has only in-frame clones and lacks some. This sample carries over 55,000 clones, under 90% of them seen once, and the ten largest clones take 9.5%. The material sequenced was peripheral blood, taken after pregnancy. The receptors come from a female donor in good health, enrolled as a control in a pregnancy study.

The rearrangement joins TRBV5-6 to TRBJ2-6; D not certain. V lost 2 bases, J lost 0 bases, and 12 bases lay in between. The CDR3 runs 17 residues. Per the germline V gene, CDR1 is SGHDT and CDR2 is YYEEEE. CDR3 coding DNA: TGTGCCAGCAGCTTAGGTCAGGCGAGCTCTGGGGCCAACGTCCTGACTTTC. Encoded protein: CASSLGQASSGANVLTF.

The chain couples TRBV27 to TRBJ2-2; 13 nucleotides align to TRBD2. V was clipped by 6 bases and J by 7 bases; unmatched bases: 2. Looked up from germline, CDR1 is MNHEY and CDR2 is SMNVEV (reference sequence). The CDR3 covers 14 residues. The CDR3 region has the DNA TGTGCCAGCAGGTGGACTAGCGGGAGCGGGGAGCTGTTTTTT. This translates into CASRWTSGSGELFF.

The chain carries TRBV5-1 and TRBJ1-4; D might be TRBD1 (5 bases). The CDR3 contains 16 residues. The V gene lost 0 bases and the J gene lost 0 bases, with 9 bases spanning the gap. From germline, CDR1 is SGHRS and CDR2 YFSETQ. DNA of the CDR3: TGCGCCAGCAGCTTGGCCTGGGGGGCAACTAATGAAAAACTGTTTTTT. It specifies CASSLAWGATNEKLFF.

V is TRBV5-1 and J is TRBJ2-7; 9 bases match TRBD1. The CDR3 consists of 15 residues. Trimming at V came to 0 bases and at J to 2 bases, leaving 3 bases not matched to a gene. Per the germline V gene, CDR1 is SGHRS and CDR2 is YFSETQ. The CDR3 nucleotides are TGCGCCAGCAGCTTGGGAGGACAGGGGCCCTACGAGCAGTACTTC. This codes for CASSLGGQGPYEQYF.

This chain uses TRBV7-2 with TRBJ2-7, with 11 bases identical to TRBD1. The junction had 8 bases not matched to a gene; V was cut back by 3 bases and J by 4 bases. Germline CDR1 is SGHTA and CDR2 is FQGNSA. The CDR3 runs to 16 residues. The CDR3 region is CASSFLPGTGGYEQYF. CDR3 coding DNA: TGTGCCAGCAGCTTCCTACCCGGGACAGGGGGGTACGAGCAGTACTTC.

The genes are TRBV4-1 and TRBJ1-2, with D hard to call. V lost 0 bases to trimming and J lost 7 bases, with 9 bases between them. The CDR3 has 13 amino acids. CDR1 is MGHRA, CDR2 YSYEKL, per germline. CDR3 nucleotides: TGCGCCAGCAGCCAAGATATGTTCGGTGGCTACACCTTC. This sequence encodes CASSQDMFGGYTF.

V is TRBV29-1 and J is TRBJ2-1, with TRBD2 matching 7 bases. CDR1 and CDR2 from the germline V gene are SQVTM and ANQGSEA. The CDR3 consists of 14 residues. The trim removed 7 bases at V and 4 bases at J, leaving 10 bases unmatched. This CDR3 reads CSGTYAGVYNEQFF. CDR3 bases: TGCAGCGGTACGTATGCGGGAGTATACAATGAGCAGTTCTTC.

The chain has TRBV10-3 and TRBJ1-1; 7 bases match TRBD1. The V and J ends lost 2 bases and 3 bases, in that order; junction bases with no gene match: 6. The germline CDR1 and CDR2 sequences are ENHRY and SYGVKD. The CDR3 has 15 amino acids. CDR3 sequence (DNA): TGTGCCATCAGTGAGACCCCAGGGGGTGACACTGAAGCTTTCTTT. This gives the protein CAISETPGGDTEAFF.

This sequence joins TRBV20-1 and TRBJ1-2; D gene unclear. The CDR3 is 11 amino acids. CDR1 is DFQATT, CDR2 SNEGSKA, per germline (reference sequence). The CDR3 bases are TGCAGCCCCAGTATGCTCTATGGCTACACCTTC. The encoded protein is CSPSMLYGYTF.

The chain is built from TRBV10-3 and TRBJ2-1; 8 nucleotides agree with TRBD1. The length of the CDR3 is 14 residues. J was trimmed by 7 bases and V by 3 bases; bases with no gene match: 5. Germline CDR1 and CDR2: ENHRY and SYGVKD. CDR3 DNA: TGTGCCATCAGTGATAGGACAGGGTCGAATGAGCAGTTCTTC. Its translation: CAISDRTGSNEQFF.

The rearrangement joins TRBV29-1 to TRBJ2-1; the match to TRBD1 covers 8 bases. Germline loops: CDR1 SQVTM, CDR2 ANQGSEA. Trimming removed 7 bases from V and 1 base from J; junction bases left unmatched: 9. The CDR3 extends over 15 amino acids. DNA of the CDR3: TGCAGCGCCCCGCCCGACAGGGGATCCTACAATGAGCAGTTCTTC. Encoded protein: CSAPPDRGSYNEQFF.

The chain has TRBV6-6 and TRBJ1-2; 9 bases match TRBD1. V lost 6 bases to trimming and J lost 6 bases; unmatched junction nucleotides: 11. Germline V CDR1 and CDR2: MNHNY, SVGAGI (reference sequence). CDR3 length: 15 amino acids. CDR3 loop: CASSLRGTGSDGYTF. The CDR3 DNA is TGTGCCAGCAGCCTACGGGGGACAGGGAGTGATGGCTACACCTTC.

The CDR3 reads CASSLDRGRDEQYF. CDR3 sequence (DNA): TGTGCCAGCAGCTTAGACAGGGGGCGTGACGAGCAGTACTTC. The chain joins TRBV7-2 to TRBJ2-7; 9 bases line up with TRBD1. The CDR3 covers 14 residues. In germline, CDR1 is SGHTA, CDR2 FQGNSA. The trim removed 1 base at V and 5 bases at J, leaving 3 bases unmatched.

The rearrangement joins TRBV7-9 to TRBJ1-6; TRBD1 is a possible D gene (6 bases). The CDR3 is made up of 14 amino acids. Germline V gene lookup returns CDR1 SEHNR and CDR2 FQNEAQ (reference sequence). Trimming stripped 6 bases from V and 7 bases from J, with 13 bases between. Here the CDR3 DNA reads TGTGCCAGCAGACGGGACACGGAGAATTCACCCCTCCACTTT. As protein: CASRRDTENSPLHF.

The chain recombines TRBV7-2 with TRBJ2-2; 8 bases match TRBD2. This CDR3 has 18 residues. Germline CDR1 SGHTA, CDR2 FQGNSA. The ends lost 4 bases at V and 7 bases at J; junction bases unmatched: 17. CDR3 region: CASSSGLAHKEIGGELFF. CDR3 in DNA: TGTGCCAGCAGCTCCGGACTAGCTCACAAGGAAATAGGCGGGGAGCTGTTTTTT.

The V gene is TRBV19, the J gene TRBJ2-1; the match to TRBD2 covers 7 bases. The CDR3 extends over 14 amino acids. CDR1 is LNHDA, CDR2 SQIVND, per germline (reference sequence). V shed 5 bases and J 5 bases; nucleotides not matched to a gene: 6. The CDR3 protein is CASSDGGGNNEQFF. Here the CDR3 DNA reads TGTGCCAGTAGTGATGGCGGGGGTAACAATGAGCAGTTCTTC.

The CDR3 loop is CASTETGTEQYF. DNA for the CDR3: TGTGCCAGCACTGAGACAGGGACCGAGCAGTACTTC. The chain couples TRBV2 to TRBJ2-7; 7 bases map to TRBD1. This CDR3 has 12 residues. After removal of 7 bases from V and 6 bases from J, the junction contained 6 bases not matched to a gene. Germline CDR1 reads SNHLY; CDR2 reads FYNNEI.

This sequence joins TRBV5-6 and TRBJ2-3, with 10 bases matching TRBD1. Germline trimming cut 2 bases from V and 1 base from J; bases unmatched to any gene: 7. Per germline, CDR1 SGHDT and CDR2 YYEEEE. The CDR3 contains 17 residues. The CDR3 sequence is CASSFEGGTGGTDTQYF. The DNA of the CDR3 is TGTGCCAGCAGCTTCGAGGGAGGGACAGGGGGCACAGATACGCAGTATTTT.

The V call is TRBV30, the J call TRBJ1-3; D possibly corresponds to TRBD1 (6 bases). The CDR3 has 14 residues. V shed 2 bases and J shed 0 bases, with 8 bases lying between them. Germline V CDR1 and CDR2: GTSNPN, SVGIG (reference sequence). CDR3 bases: TGTGCCTGGAGTTTGGACAGCTCTGGAAACACCATATATTTT. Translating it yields CAWSLDSSGNTIYF.

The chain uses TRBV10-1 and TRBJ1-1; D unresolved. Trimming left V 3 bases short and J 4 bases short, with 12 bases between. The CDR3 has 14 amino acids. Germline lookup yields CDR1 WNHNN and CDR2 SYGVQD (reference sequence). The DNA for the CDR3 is TGCGCCAGCAGTGATTCTCTGCCGGGCACTGAAGCTTTCTTT. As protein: CASSDSLPGTEAFF.

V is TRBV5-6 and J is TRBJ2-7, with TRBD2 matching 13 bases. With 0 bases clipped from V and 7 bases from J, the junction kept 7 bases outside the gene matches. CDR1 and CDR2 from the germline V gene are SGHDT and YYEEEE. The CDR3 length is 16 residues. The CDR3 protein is CASSLGLAGGYGEQYF. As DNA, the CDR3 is TGTGCCAGCAGCTTGGGACTAGCGGGGGGATACGGAGAGCAGTACTTC. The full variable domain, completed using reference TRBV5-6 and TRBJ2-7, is DAGVTQSPTHLIKTRGQQVTLRCSPKSGHDTVSWYQQALGQGPQFIFQYYEEEERQRGNFPDRFSGHQFPNYSSELNVNALLLGDSALYLCASSLGLAGGYGEQYFGPGTRLTVT.

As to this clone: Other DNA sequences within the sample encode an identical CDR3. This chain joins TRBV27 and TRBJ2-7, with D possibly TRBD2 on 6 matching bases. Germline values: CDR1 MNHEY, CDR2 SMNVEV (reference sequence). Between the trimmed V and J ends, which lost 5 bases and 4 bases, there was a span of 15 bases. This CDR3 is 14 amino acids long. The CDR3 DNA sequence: TGTGCCAGCAGTCCCTCGCGGGGACCTTACGAGCAGTACTTC. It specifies CASSPSRGPYEQYF.

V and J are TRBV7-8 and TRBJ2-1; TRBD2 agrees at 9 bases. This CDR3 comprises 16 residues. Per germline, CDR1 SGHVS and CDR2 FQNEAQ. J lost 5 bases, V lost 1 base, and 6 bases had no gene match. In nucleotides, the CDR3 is TGTGCCAGCAGCTTAGGCCAGCGGGGGGTCAACAATGAGCAGTTCTTC. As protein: CASSLGQRGVNNEQFF.